The 31 T cell receptor beta chains listed next were all sequenced from one sample in a study of response to subunit inactivated influenza vaccine. TCRdb re-called the RT-PCR reads through MiXCR, storing one row per CDR3 protein. The profile shows approximately 500,000 distinct CDR3 sequences, roughly 25% of them singletons. The same sample was also used in a study of T cells expressing NK-cell markers. That study reports: The authors made TCR beta cDNA libraries by 5'RACE template switching. This switching added a universal primer site and UMIs.

The material was CD4+ T cells sorted from PBMCs, obtained 11 to 12 days after vaccination. These receptors came from a middle-aged man who received an inactivated influenza vaccine.

This clonotype was seen more than once but under ten times. The rearrangement uses TRBV5-1 and TRBJ1-5; D is uncertain. This CDR3 spans 13 amino acids. Looked up from germline, CDR1 is SGHRS and CDR2 is YFSETQ. Trimming left V 2 bases short and J 8 bases short, with 11 bases between. CDR3 coding DNA: TGCGCCAGCAGCTTTGAACCGCGGGAGCCCCAGCATTTT. Residues: CASSFEPREPQHF.

This clonotype was seen only a few times. This sequence joins TRBV5-1 and TRBJ2-1; 9 nucleotides line up with TRBD2. CDR1 is SGHRS and CDR2 is YFSETQ in the germline V gene. V lost 0 bases, J lost 5 bases, and 3 bases stayed unmatched. The CDR3 loop spans 15 amino acids. This CDR3 is CASSLGTSVHNEQFF. CDR3 sequence (DNA): TGCGCCAGCAGCTTGGGGACTAGCGTACACAATGAGCAGTTCTTC.

This clonotype was seen a handful of times. The chain couples TRBV3-1 to TRBJ1-1; D is undetermined. Germline V gene sequence: CDR1 LGHDT, CDR2 YNNKEL (reference sequence). The CDR3 extends over 14 amino acids. Trimming removed 4 bases at V and 2 bases at J, with 11 bases between. CDR3 amino acids: CASSPSGRNTEAFF. In DNA form, the CDR3 reads TGTGCCAGCAGCCCAAGCGGACGAAACACTGAAGCTTTCTTT.

This chain connects TRBV20-1 to TRBJ2-5, with D perhaps matching TRBD2 (5 bases). The germline CDR1 and CDR2 sequences are DFQATT and SNEGSKA (reference sequence). V lost 2 bases and J lost 1, with 8 bases in between. The CDR3 consists of 13 residues. The CDR3 region is CSARKDFQETQYF. The CDR3 DNA follows: TGCAGTGCTAGAAAGGACTTCCAAGAGACCCAGTACTTC.

This clonotype has just a few counts. V gene TRBV7-8 combines with J gene TRBJ2-7; 10 bases fit TRBD2. CDR3 size: 19 residues. V dropped 5 bases and J dropped 2; count of bases not matched to a gene: 18. Germline V gene data show CDR1 as SGHVS and CDR2 as FQNEAQ. CDR3 residues: CASSPAYRTSGPLAYEQYF. CDR3 coding DNA: TGTGCCAGCAGCCCTGCTTACCGGACTAGCGGCCCCCTGGCCTACGAGCAGTACTTC.

This clonotype was counted a few times. The CDR3 bases are TGTGCCATCAGCGGGACTGACAATCAGCCCCAGCATTTT. This codes for CAISGTDNQPQHF. The rearrangement links TRBV10-3 to TRBJ1-5, with D tentatively TRBD1 (5 bases). There are 13 residues in the CDR3. V lost 6 bases and J lost 3, with 9 bases in between. The germline gives CDR1 ENHRY, CDR2 SYGVKD.

The table lists this clonotype with a few counts. V and J are TRBV12-3 or TRBV12-4 and TRBJ1-3; D not resolved. This CDR3 has 12 amino acids. Trimming removed 2 bases at V and 7 bases at J, with 6 bases between. As DNA, the CDR3 is TGTGCCAGCAGTTTATCGGAGAACACCATATATTTT. This codes for CASSLSENTIYF.

The sample holds a few counts of this clonotype. This chain links TRBV29-1 with TRBJ2-7; possibly TRBD2 for D (5 bases). The CDR3 contains 12 residues. The germline V gene encodes CDR1 SQVTM and CDR2 ANQGSEA. V was cut by 4 bases and J by 3 bases, with 10 bases left in between. The DNA of the CDR3 is TGCAGCGTTGGTACGGGAAACTACGAGCAGTACTTC. Its translation: CSVGTGNYEQYF.

This clonotype has just a few counts. This sequence joins TRBV5-1 and TRBJ2-5; possibly TRBD1 or TRBD2 for D (5 bases each). The CDR3 covers 15 residues. CDR1 SGHRS and CDR2 YFSETQ come from the germline V gene. V was cut by 4 bases and J by 1 base, with 14 bases left in between. As DNA, the CDR3 is TGCGCCAGCAGCGTACGGGACCCCCGCCAAGAGACCCAGTACTTC. Translation gives CASSVRDPRQETQYF. The full variable domain, with the rest looked up from reference TRBV5-1 and TRBJ2-5, is KAGVTQTPRYLIKTRGQQVTLSCSPISGHRSVSWYQQTPGQGLQFLFEYFSETQRNKGNFPGRFSGRQFSNSRSEMNVSTLELGDSALYLCASSVRDPRQETQYFGPGTRLLVL.

The CDR3 DNA is TGCGCCAGCAGCTTGGGCGGGGGCCCGAACACCGGGGAGCTGTTTTTT. The encoded protein is CASSLGGGPNTGELFF. The chain employs TRBV5-1 and TRBJ2-2; tentative D call: TRBD2 (7 bases). The CDR3 totals 16 residues. Trimming shortened V by 0 bases and J by 0 bases, and 9 bases separated the two germline ends. In germline, CDR1 is SGHRS, CDR2 YFSETQ.

This clonotype appeared a few times. V usage is TRBV4-3 and J usage is TRBJ2-7, with 9 bases fitting TRBD1. CDR3 length: 14 residues. V dropped 3 bases and J dropped 3; count of bases not matched to a gene: 3. Germline V gene lookup returns CDR1 LGHNA and CDR2 YSLEER. The CDR3 coding sequence is TGCGCCAGCAGCCAGGGACAGGGAAACTACGAGCAGTACTTC. Translation gives CASSQGQGNYEQYF.

The chain links TRBV6-1 to TRBJ1-1; no firm D call. This CDR3 has 13 residues. Deletions cut 5 bases from V and 5 bases from J, with 12 bases between. Germline V gene data show CDR1 as MNHNS and CDR2 as SASEGT. The CDR3 loop is CASSQGAGTEAFF. The CDR3 DNA sequence: TGTGCCAGCAGTCAAGGTGCGGGGACTGAAGCTTTCTTT.

This clonotype was detected only a few times. The chain employs TRBV9 and TRBJ2-7; D is perhaps TRBD1 (5 bases). This CDR3 region has 15 residues. The V end was cut by 4 bases, the J end by 6 bases, with 20 bases between. The V gene's germline CDR1 is SGDLS and CDR2 YYNGEE. The chain's CDR3 is CASSPDRASRGEQYF. As DNA, the CDR3 is TGTGCCAGCAGCCCTGACCGGGCCTCAAGGGGCGAGCAGTACTTC.

V is TRBV11-2 and J is TRBJ2-5; 9 bases agree with TRBD1. From germline, CDR1 is SGHAT and CDR2 FQNNGV. Germline trimming cut 5 bases from V and 6 bases from J; bases unmatched to any gene: 4. The CDR3 sequence is 13 residues long. The CDR3 loop is CASSVGQGKTQYF. The CDR3 region has the DNA TGTGCCAGCAGCGTGGGACAGGGAAAGACCCAGTACTTC.

This chain joins TRBV5-5 and TRBJ2-1; 11 nucleotides match TRBD2. The germline CDR1 and CDR2 sequences are SGHKS and YYEKEE (reference sequence). This CDR3 region has 15 residues. The J segment lost 6 bases and the V segment lost 1 base, leaving 3 bases of the junction unmatched. CDR3 amino acids: CASSLTLAGVNEQFF. CDR3 bases: TGTGCCAGCAGCTTGACACTAGCGGGAGTCAATGAGCAGTTCTTC.

A few counts support this clonotype. The gene calls are TRBV27 and TRBJ2-3; tentative D call: TRBD2 (5 bases). Germline values: CDR1 MNHEY, CDR2 SMNVEV (reference sequence). V was clipped by 7 bases and J by 2 bases, with 16 bases between them. The CDR3 extends over 15 amino acids. The DNA of the CDR3 is TGTGCCAGCACCCGTAGAGGGCAGTTCACAGATACGCAGTATTTT. Protein product: CASTRRGQFTDTQYF.

This clonotype showed up just a few times. The rearrangement uses TRBV10-3 and TRBJ1-2; tentatively, D is TRBD1 (6 bases). V lost 6 bases and J 5 bases, leaving 19 bases between the germline ends. The CDR3 spans 15 residues. Germline loops: CDR1 ENHRY, CDR2 SYGVKD. CDR3 residues: CAISQGQERGYGYTF. The CDR3 coding sequence is TGTGCCATCAGCCAGGGACAAGAAAGAGGATATGGCTACACCTTC.

The V call is TRBV30, the J call TRBJ1-6, with D unresolved. The CDR3 spans 13 residues. Per the germline V gene, CDR1 is GTSNPN and CDR2 is SVGIG (reference sequence). V shed 0 bases and J shed 10 bases, with 10 bases lying between them. CDR3 in amino acids: CAWSVGPGSPLHF. The CDR3 DNA sequence: TGTGCCTGGAGTGTAGGGCCTGGATCACCCCTCCACTTT. Based on the CDR3 plus reference TRBV30 and TRBJ1-6, the full variable domain is SQTIHQWPATLVQPVGSPLSLECTVEGTSNPNLYWYRQAAGRGLQLLFYSVGIGQISSEVPQNLSASRPQDRQFILSSKKLLLSDSGFYLCAWSVGPGSPLHFGNGTRLTVT.

The chain links TRBV5-1 to TRBJ1-2; 8 bases agree with TRBD1. CDR3 length equals 14 residues. V trimming: 3 bases; J trimming: 5 bases; junction bases outside the gene matches: 6. Germline lookup yields CDR1 SGHRS and CDR2 YFSETQ. The CDR3 DNA reads as TGCGCCAGCAGCTCCGGACAGGGTGGTTATGGCTACACCTTC. This codes for CASSSGQGGYGYTF.

This rearrangement joins TRBV7-9 to TRBJ1-2; maybe TRBD1 (5 bases). Germline CDR1 is SEHNR and CDR2 is FQNEAQ (reference sequence). V lost 5 bases, J lost 8 bases, and 15 bases lay in between. The CDR3 sequence is 13 residues long. CDR3 bases: TGTGCCAGCAGCCCCAATGGGGCACAAGGCTACACCTTC. It translates to CASSPNGAQGYTF.

This clonotype has a handful of counts. This sequence joins TRBV12-5 and TRBJ1-5, with D perhaps matching TRBD1 (5 bases). The CDR3 consists of 14 residues. Trimming cost V 5 bases and J 3 bases, with 11 bases left between them. The germline gives CDR1 LGHNT, CDR2 FRNRAP. This CDR3 is CASGNRQHNQPQHF. CDR3 coding DNA: TGTGCTAGTGGTAACCGACAGCACAATCAGCCCCAGCATTTT.

This clonotype was seen more than once but under ten times. The gene calls are TRBV3-1 and TRBJ2-1, with 7 bases lining up with TRBD2. From germline, CDR1 is LGHDT and CDR2 YNNKEL (reference sequence). The CDR3 runs to 15 residues. The V and J ends lost 2 bases and 8 bases, in that order; junction bases with no gene match: 9. The CDR3 here is CASSQPGLGLDEQFF. CDR3 DNA: TGTGCCAGCAGCCAACCAGGACTAGGGTTGGATGAGCAGTTCTTC.

In its sample, this clonotype was seen once. This sequence joins TRBV14 and TRBJ2-7; no reliable D call. The CDR3 is 16 amino acids. V was clipped by 4 bases and J by 0 bases, with 16 bases between them. CDR1 and CDR2 from the germline V gene are SGHDN and FVKESK. The DNA of the CDR3 is TGTGCCAGCAGCCCCTTGGCCGATATAGCCTCCTACGAGCAGTACTTC. Its protein product is CASSPLADIASYEQYF.

This clonotype was seen more than once but under ten times. The rearrangement uses TRBV10-2 and TRBJ2-7; 10 bases match TRBD1. Germline V gene data show CDR1 as WSHSY and CDR2 as SAAADI. The CDR3 is 15 amino acids. V was clipped by 2 bases and J by 7 bases; unmatched bases: 8. The CDR3 coding sequence is TGCGCCAGCAGTGAGCCGGGACAGGGGCAGGTTGAGCAGTACTTC. Amino acids: CASSEPGQGQVEQYF.

Only one count was recorded for this clonotype. CDR3 sequence: CASSWVETQYF. CDR3 DNA: TGTGCCAGCAGCTGGGTTGAGACCCAGTACTTC. The gene calls are TRBV7-9 and TRBJ2-5, with D uncertain. CDR3 length: 11 residues. The germline CDR1 and CDR2 sequences are SEHNR and FQNEAQ (reference sequence). The V end was cut by 4 bases, the J end by 5 bases, with 5 bases between.

The V and J genes are TRBV4-3 and TRBJ2-1; D remains unclear. Germline loops: CDR1 LGHNA, CDR2 YSLEER. The CDR3 has 12 residues. Trimming stripped 1 base from V and 9 bases from J, with 7 bases between. In DNA, the CDR3 is TGCGCCAGCAGCCAAGTATTCGGTGAGCAGTTCTTC. Translating gives CASSQVFGEQFF.

J is TRBJ2-1 and V is TRBV7-8; perhaps D is TRBD1 or TRBD2 (5 bases each). The CDR3 has 14 amino acids. Trimming removed 2 bases at V and 3 bases at J, with 8 bases between. Germline V gene lookup returns CDR1 SGHVS and CDR2 FQNEAQ. The CDR3 sequence is CASSLRDLYNEQFF. The CDR3, as DNA: TGTGCCAGCAGCTTAAGGGACCTCTACAATGAGCAGTTCTTC.

The J gene is TRBJ1-6, the V gene TRBV20-1; D is unresolved. V dropped 2 bases and J dropped 5 bases, with 7 bases sitting between them. This CDR3 is 13 amino acids long. CDR1 DFQATT and CDR2 SNEGSKA come from the germline V gene (reference sequence). CDR3 DNA: TGCAGTGCTAGACACGGGCATAATTCACCCCTCCACTTT. Translated: CSARHGHNSPLHF.

The chain has TRBV4-3 and TRBJ1-3; the D gene is possibly TRBD1 (6 bases). V was trimmed by 0 bases and J by 7 bases, leaving 13 bases between them. CDR1 LGHNA and CDR2 YSLEER come from the germline V gene. This CDR3 has 15 amino acids. The CDR3 nucleotides read TGCGCCAGCAGCCAAGAGGGGGCCAGGGGCAACACCATATATTTT. It translates to CASSQEGARGNTIYF.

This rearrangement joins TRBV3-1 to TRBJ2-5; 11 nucleotides agree with TRBD2. With 1 base clipped from V and 2 bases from J, the junction kept 3 bases outside the gene matches. CDR1 and CDR2 (germline): LGHDT, YNNKEL (reference sequence). This CDR3 spans 16 amino acids. Here the CDR3 reads CASSQARLAGQETQYF. Written as DNA, the CDR3 is TGTGCCAGCAGCCAAGCCAGACTAGCGGGGCAAGAGACCCAGTACTTC.

V gene TRBV20-1 combines with J gene TRBJ1-5, with D tentatively TRBD1 (6 bases). The CDR3 has 14 residues. Germline CDR1 is DFQATT and CDR2 is SNEGSKA (reference sequence). Trimming cost V 6 bases and J 0 bases, with 12 bases left between them. For the CDR3, the DNA is TGCAGTGCCCCGGACAGCTATAGCAATCAGCCCCAGCATTTT. Encoded protein: CSAPDSYSNQPQHF.